The clone carrying this TCR beta chain was seen a handful of times. Method: immunoSEQ multiplex PCR; TCRdb's copy keeps in-frame clones and lacks some. The sample has around 9,300 clones, about 72% seen once. The data were obtained in a study of T cell clones after liver transplantation. At the level of the study: Pre-transplant mixed lymphocyte reactions yielded third-party-reactive TCRbeta sequences as comparators for graft-donor-reactive sequences. Standard immunosuppression, with no induction, continued until 12-24 months after transplant.

Unstimulated PBMCs were sorted into CD3+CD4+ and CD3+CD8+ populations. Trimming took 4 bases from V and 1 from J, leaving 8 bases between them. The germline CDR1 and CDR2 sequences are SGHRS and YFSETQ. This CDR3 is 14 amino acids long. The chain recombines TRBV5-1 with TRBJ2-2; D not certain. This clonotype was sampled from a human patient who received a liver transplant. Some T cells may originate from the graft donor. The material sequenced was CD8+ T cells from blood, taken at the approximately 15-month timepoint. The CDR3: CASSAYRNTGELFF. Here the CDR3 DNA reads TGCGCCAGCAGCGCCTACAGGAACACCGGGGAGCTGTTTTTT.